This T cell receptor (beta chain) was identified in a study of blood T cell repertoires in COVID-19. For the study at large: From T cells, B-cell-depleted T cells, or PBMCs came the material, which was cDNA or gDNA.

The method was immunoSEQ multiplex PCR; TCRdb's version includes in-frame clones alone and lacks a portion of them. Among 95,000 to 120,000 clones listed, less than 75% were seen once. Trimming removed 4 bases at V and 3 bases at J, with 7 bases between. CDR3 size: 12 residues. CDR1 and CDR2 from the germline V gene are SGHTA and FQGNSA. What was sequenced was peripheral blood. The clonotype comes from a middle-aged woman with acute or convalescent COVID-19. This chain links TRBV7-2 with TRBJ2-7; D perhaps matches TRBD1 (6 bases). CDR3 nucleotides: TGTGCCAGCAGCTCACAGGGCTACGAGCAGTACTTC. This encodes CASSSQGYEQYF.